This paragraph reports one TCR beta chain. CDR3 size: 17 residues. Germline loops: CDR1 SGHTA, CDR2 FQGTGA. Trimming took 6 bases from V and 6 from J, leaving 24 bases between them. Only in-frame clones appear in the TCRdb table, and some are missing; sequencing was by immunoSEQ multiplex PCR. This sample yields roughly 2,300,000 clones, of which 85% to 95% are seen a single time; 0.37% belongs to the top ten. The data originate from a study of shared clonotypes between healthy human individuals. The sequence derives from a man aged 18 to 30 in good health. Some clones in this sample may be carry-over from other donors' samples. The rearrangement uses TRBV7-3 and TRBJ2-1; D is possibly TRBD1 or TRBD2 (5 bases each). Sequencing was performed on naive CD4+ T cells from PBMCs. Specified subset: CD45RA+ positively selected. CDR3 sequence reads: CASRFTGEPQGSNEQFF. CDR3 coding DNA: TGTGCCAGCAGGTTCACCGGGGAGCCCCAGGGTTCCAATGAGCAGTTCTTC.